This TCR beta chain was profiled in a study of patients and donors after allogeneic stem cell transplantation. TCRdb redid the calling of the RT-PCR reads with MiXCR, one entry per CDR3 protein. The table includes more than 850,000 distinct CDR3 sequences, 18% detected once. This CDR3 is 13 amino acids long. The ends lost 8 bases at V and 1 base at J; junction bases unmatched: 5. Germline V gene sequence: CDR1 MNHEY, CDR2 SVGEGT. V usage is TRBV6-2 or TRBV6-3 and J usage is TRBJ2-7; 7 bases align to TRBD1. The material sequenced was blood, either unsorted or a sorted T cell fraction (not recorded which). The TCR was taken from a human donor who was either an allogeneic HSCT recipient or a stem cell or donor lymphocyte infusion donor (not recorded which). It is not recorded whose cells these are; they may come from a transplant donor. The CDR3 region is CASLGQKSYEQYF. Here the CDR3 DNA reads TGTGCCAGCCTGGGACAGAAATCCTACGAGCAGTACTTC.